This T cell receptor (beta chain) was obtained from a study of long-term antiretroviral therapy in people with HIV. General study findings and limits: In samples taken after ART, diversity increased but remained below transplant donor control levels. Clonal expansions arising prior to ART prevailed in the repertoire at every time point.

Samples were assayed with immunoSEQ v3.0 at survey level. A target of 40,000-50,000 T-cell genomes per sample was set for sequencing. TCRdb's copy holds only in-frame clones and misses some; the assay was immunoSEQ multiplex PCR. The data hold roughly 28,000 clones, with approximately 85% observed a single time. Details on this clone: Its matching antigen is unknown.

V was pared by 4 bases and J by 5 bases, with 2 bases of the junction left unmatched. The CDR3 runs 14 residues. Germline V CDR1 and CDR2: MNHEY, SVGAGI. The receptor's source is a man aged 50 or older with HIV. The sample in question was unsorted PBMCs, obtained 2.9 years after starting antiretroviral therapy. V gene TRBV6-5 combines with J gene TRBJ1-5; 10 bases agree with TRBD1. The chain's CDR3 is CASSFDRGHQPQHF. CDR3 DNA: TGTGCCAGCAGTTTCGACAGGGGGCATCAGCCCCAGCATTTT.